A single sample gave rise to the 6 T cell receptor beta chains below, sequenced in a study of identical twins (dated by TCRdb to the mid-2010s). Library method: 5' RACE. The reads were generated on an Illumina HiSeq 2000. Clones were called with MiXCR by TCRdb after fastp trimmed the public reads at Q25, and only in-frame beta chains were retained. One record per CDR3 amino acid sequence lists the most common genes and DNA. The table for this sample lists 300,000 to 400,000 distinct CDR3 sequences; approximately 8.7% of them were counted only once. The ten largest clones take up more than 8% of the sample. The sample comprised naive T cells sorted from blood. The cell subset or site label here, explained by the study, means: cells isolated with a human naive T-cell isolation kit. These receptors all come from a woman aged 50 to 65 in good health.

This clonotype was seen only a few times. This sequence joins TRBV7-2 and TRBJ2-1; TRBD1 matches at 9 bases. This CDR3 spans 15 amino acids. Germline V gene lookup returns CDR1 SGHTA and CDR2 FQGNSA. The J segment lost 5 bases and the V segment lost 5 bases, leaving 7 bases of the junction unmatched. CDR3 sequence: CASSSDRGANNEQFF. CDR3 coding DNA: TGTGCCAGCAGCAGTGACAGGGGGGCCAACAATGAGCAGTTCTTC.

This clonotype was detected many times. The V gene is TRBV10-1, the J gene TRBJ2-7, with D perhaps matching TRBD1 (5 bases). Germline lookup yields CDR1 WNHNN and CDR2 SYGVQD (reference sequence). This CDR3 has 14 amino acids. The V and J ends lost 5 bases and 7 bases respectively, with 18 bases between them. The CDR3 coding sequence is TGCGCCAGCAGTTCTTTAGACAGTCCGTATGAGCAGTACTTC. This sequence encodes CASSSLDSPYEQYF.

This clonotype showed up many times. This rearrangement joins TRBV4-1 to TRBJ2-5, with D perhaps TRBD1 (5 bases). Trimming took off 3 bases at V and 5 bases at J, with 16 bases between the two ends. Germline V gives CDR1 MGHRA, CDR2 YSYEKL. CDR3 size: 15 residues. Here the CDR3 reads CASSQETATGETQYF. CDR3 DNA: TGCGCCAGCAGCCAGGAGACAGCCACCGGGGAGACCCAGTACTTC.

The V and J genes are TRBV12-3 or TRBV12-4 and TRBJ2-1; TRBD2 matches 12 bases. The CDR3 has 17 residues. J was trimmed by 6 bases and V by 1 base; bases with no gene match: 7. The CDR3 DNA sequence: TGTGCCAGCAGTTTAGGGACTAGCGGGACCTCGGTCAATGAGCAGTTCTTC. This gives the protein CASSLGTSGTSVNEQFF.

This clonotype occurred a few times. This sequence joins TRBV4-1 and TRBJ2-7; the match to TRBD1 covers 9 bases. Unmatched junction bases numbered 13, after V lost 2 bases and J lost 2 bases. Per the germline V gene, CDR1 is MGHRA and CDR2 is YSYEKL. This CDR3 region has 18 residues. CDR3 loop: CASSQPPTGQGMPYEQYF. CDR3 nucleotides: TGCGCCAGCAGCCAACCACCCACAGGACAGGGGATGCCCTACGAGCAGTACTTC.

CDR3: CASTAGENTIYF. DNA of the CDR3: TGTGCCAGCACTGCGGGCGAAAACACCATATATTTT. V gene TRBV9 combines with J gene TRBJ1-3; D is undetermined. The V and J ends lost 6 bases and 6 bases respectively, with 10 bases between them. From germline, CDR1 is SGDLS and CDR2 YYNGEE. CDR3 length: 12 residues.